This T cell receptor (beta chain) was recovered during a study of blood T cell repertoires in COVID-19. Study-wide context: Samples of COVID-19 (acute and convalescent) were obtained from the United States, Italy and Spain. T cells, B-cell-depleted T cells, or PBMCs provided the cDNA or gDNA that served as material.

Per the authors' pipeline: Using reference gene primer amplification, nucleated cell counts were estimated. TCRdb's copy holds only in-frame clones and misses some; the assay was immunoSEQ multiplex PCR. V and J calls and clone size follow that table, whereas D and trimming were derived from the DNA. The sample gives 350,000 to 450,000 clones, roughly 86% of which show up once; 3% is in the top ten. Sequencing was done on a sample of peripheral blood. The clonotype originates from a human donor in a cohort sampled during active COVID-19.

The CDR3 sequence: CASSLDLTGGTGELFF. The CDR3 nucleotides are TGTGCCAGCAGCTTAGATCTCACAGGAGGGACCGGGGAGCTGTTTTTT. The chain uses TRBV11-2 and TRBJ2-2; weak D call: TRBD2 (6 bases). The germline V and J ends were trimmed by 0 bases and 5 bases, with 13 bases remaining between them. This CDR3 region has 16 residues. Germline assignment: CDR1 SGHAT and CDR2 FQNNGV.